Detailed here is one T cell receptor beta chain. This entry is derived from a study of cytomegalovirus exposure and HLA in healthy donors. Trimming removed 1 base at V and 0 bases at J, with 7 bases between. This CDR3 is 14 amino acids long. In germline, CDR1 is SEHNR, CDR2 FQNEAQ (reference sequence). PCR amplification relied on 60 Vbeta primers (plus 13 Jbeta primers). Produced via immunoSEQ multiplex PCR; TCRdb's table is partial and in-frame only. The sample includes over 100,000 clones, roughly 60% of them seen just once. This chain uses TRBV7-9 with TRBJ2-7; the D gene is possibly TRBD2 (5 bases). Sequences were obtained from PBMCs. The sequence was obtained from a man aged 35-49 years in good health and CMV-seropositive. The CDR3 region is CASSLGGRSYEQYF. The CDR3 DNA reads TGTGCCAGCAGCTTAGGAGGGCGCTCCTACGAGCAGTACTTC. Looking up the rest from reference TRBV7-9 and TRBJ2-7 gives the full variable domain: DTGVSQNPRHKITKRGQNVTFRCDPISEHNRLYWYRQTLGQGPEFLTYFQNEAQLEKSRLLSDRFSAERPKGSFSTLEIQRTEQGDSAMYLCASSLGGRSYEQYFGPGTRLTVT.